The rows below give T cell receptor beta chains drawn from one sample of a study of T-cell reconstitution after alpha-beta-depleted transplantation in children. Each CDR3 protein gets one entry after TCRdb re-called the PCR reads with MiXCR. Of hundreds of thousands of distinct CDR3 sequences listed, under 15% are singletons. The sequences come from PBMCs, mostly from graft donor cells, collected 360 days after TCRalphabeta/CD19-depleted stem cell transplant. These receptors all stem from a male patient aged 10 to 17 who had a stem cell transplant for acute myeloid leukemia, so the T cells may come from the graft donor. Both conserved end residues are part of each CDR3. The order of the fields is CDR3 protein, CDR3 DNA, D gene, J gene, clone size, V gene. The D gene is left open where the match is weak. Size is stated for part of the rows, as once, few or many counts, or as a class when the clone is expanded.

CATSRDLGYEQYF,TGTGCCACCAGCAGAGATCTGGGCTACGAGCAGTACTTC,-,TRBJ2-7,few,TRBV15
CTSSLDFTDTQYF,TGTACCAGCAGCCTAGACTTCACAGATACGCAGTATTTT,-,TRBJ2-3,once,TRBV5-6
CASSFPLALQETQYF,TGTGCCAGCAGCTTTCCCCTAGCGTTACAAGAGACCCAGTACTTC,-,TRBJ2-5,many,TRBV7-9
CASSVLRASYEQYF,TGTGCCAGCAGTGTGTTAAGGGCCTCCTACGAGCAGTACTTC,-,TRBJ2-7,few,TRBV6-4
CASSLWPHPAGQTTNEQFF,TGTGCCAGCAGCTTATGGCCCCATCCGGCGGGACAAACTACTAATGAGCAGTTCTTC,-,TRBJ2-1,-,TRBV11-3
CASSLSGLALYEQYF,TGTGCCAGCAGCTTAAGTGGACTAGCTTTATACGAGCAGTACTTC,TRBD2,TRBJ2-7,many,TRBV7-6
CASSRTGGSRNTEAFF,TGTGCCAGCAGTCGTACAGGGGGCTCGAGGAACACTGAAGCTTTCTTT,TRBD1,TRBJ1-1,-,TRBV6-1
CASTDSGAYEQYF,TGTGCCAGCACCGATTCCGGGGCCTACGAGCAGTACTTC,-,TRBJ2-7,-,TRBV7-9
CAWRETGAQYF,TGTGCCTGGAGGGAAACCGGGGCCCAGTACTTC,-,TRBJ2-5,-,TRBV30
CATSRDLSGRVANYGYTF,TGTGCCACCAGCAGAGATCTTTCAGGGCGGGTGGCTAACTATGGCTACACCTTC,-,TRBJ1-2,-,TRBV15
CAWQPYLSGTYNEQFF,TGTGCCTGGCAACCCTATCTGAGCGGTACCTACAATGAGCAGTTCTTC,-,TRBJ2-1,many,TRBV30
CASSTTPVGGPLGYTF,TGTGCCAGCAGTACCACCCCTGTGGGGGGCCCACTCGGCTACACCTTC,-,TRBJ1-2,-,TRBV6-1
CASSLVGGRYEQYF,TGTGCCAGCAGCTTAGTAGGCGGGAGGTACGAGCAGTACTTC,TRBD2,TRBJ2-7,few,TRBV7-2
CASSRTSGMGQETQYF,TGTGCCAGCTCGCGGACTAGCGGGATGGGGCAAGAGACCCAGTACTTC,TRBD2,TRBJ2-5,many,TRBV18
CATSDYRRDAKGYEQYF,TGTGCCACCAGTGATTACAGACGGGACGCGAAGGGGTACGAGCAGTACTTC,-,TRBJ2-7,many,TRBV24-1
CASSRGQTDTQYF,TGTGCCAGCAGCCGTGGACAGACAGATACGCAGTATTTT,-,TRBJ2-3,many,TRBV7-9
CASSQGSSGAPYEQYF,TGTGCCAGCAGCCAGGGGAGTAGCGGGGCTCCCTACGAGCAGTACTTC,TRBD2,TRBJ2-7,many,TRBV4-2
CASAYGWESSYNEQFF,TGTGCCAGCGCCTACGGGTGGGAAAGCTCCTACAATGAGCAGTTCTTC,-,TRBJ2-1,-,TRBV6-2/TRBV6-3
CASTPGQGVYGYTF,TGTGCCAGCACACCGGGACAGGGAGTCTATGGCTACACCTTC,TRBD1,TRBJ1-2,few,TRBV14
CASSLDQASTDTQYF,TGTGCCAGCAGTTTGGATCAGGCGAGTACAGATACGCAGTATTTT,-,TRBJ2-3,many,TRBV12-3/TRBV12-4
CASSHRGDTEKLFF,TGTGCCAGCAGCCACAGGGGGGATACGGAAAAACTGTTTTTT,TRBD1,TRBJ1-4,few,TRBV7-9
CSARDNHRDRYRSGANVLTF,TGCAGTGCTAGAGATAACCACCGGGACAGGTATCGCTCTGGGGCCAACGTCCTGACTTTC,TRBD1,TRBJ2-6,many,TRBV20-1
CASSLNPAYNEQFF,TGCGCCAGCAGCTTGAATCCCGCATACAATGAGCAGTTCTTC,-,TRBJ2-1,few,TRBV5-1
CCARDPGTPYNEQFF,TGCTGTGCTAGAGATCCGGGGACCCCCTACAATGAGCAGTTCTTC,-,TRBJ2-1,-,TRBV20-1
CASGIAGGVETQYF,TGTGCCAGCGGGATAGCGGGAGGGGTGGAGACCCAGTACTTC,TRBD2,TRBJ2-5,few,TRBV12-3/TRBV12-4
CASSFRLGYNEQFF,TGTGCCAGCAGCTTCCGGTTGGGCTACAATGAGCAGTTCTTC,-,TRBJ2-1,many,TRBV7-2
CASSSTPPMNTEAFF,TGTGCCAGCAGCTCCACGCCCCCCATGAACACTGAAGCTTTCTTT,-,TRBJ1-1,few,TRBV11-2
CASSLLGTGSTDTQYF,TGTGCCAGCAGCTTGTTAGGGACAGGTAGCACAGATACGCAGTATTTT,TRBD1,TRBJ2-3,-,TRBV5-5
CASPRGEMNEQFF,TGTGCCAGTCCGAGGGGGGAGATGAATGAGCAGTTCTTC,-,TRBJ2-1,-,TRBV7-9
CASSARSGSPDTQYF,TGTGCCAGCAGCGCCCGTAGCGGGAGTCCGGATACGCAGTATTTT,TRBD2,TRBJ2-3,few,TRBV9
CASSYRLGGQGLGKLFF,TGTGCCAGCAGTTACCGCTTAGGGGGACAGGGTTTAGGGAAACTGTTTTTT,TRBD1,TRBJ1-4,-,TRBV6-5